This TCR beta chain comes out of a study of T cell responses to AZD1222 COVID-19 vaccine. Germline CDR1 SQVTM, CDR2 ANQGSEA. After removal of 6 bases from V and 4 bases from J, the junction contained 17 bases not matched to a gene. The length of the CDR3 is 16 residues. Here immunoSEQ multiplex PCR was the method, and the copy in TCRdb shows in-frame clones only, minus some. The table includes tens of thousands of clones, 86% detected once. Study results and limitations: White British donors predominated, females outnumbered males, and clonal diversity was possibly underestimated.

A remark on this clone: No antigen is known for it.

The TCR comes from an adult who received the AZD1222 COVID-19 vaccine. The genes are TRBV29-1 and TRBJ2-7; 8 positions agree with TRBD2. Specimen: peripheral blood, collected 28 days after the second AZD1222 dose. DNA of the CDR3: TGCAGCGTCAGGGAATCTGAAAGGACTAGCCTGTACGAGCAGTACTTC. It translates to CSVRESERTSLYEQYF.